Presented here are 10 T cell receptor beta chains from one specimen sequenced in a study of blood T cells in healthy people across ages. Using a J-beta primer mix together with a sample-barcoded 5' primer, a second PCR was run for about 6 to 11 cycles. TCRdb called the 5' RACE reads again in MiXCR, with one record for every CDR3 protein. The sample consists of around 1,000,000 distinct CDR3 sequences, more than 30% of them appearing once. Specimen: blood. Receptors originate from a man aged 18 to 35 in good health.

This clonotype was seen many times. The J gene is TRBJ1-2, the V gene TRBV18; D gene unclear. Trimming cost V 1 base and J 4 bases, with 7 bases left between them. The CDR3 contains 13 residues. Germline values: CDR1 KGHSH, CDR2 LQKENI. The CDR3 here is CASSPQDRYGYTF. For the CDR3, the DNA is TGTGCCAGCTCACCACAGGACCGCTATGGCTACACCTTC.

The chain joins TRBV4-3 to TRBJ1-2; D is unresolved. The germline V gene encodes CDR1 LGHNA and CDR2 YSLEER. V lost 2 bases to trimming and J lost 1 base, with 17 bases between them. This CDR3 spans 17 amino acids. CDR3 sequence reads: CASSQLGSQTSNYGYTF. The CDR3 DNA follows: TGCGCCAGCAGCCAATTGGGAAGCCAGACAAGTAACTATGGCTACACCTTC.

This clonotype was found a few times. The CDR3: CASSVGTVVNEKLFF. The CDR3 bases are TGTGCCAGCAGCGTGGGGACGGTCGTTAATGAAAAACTGTTTTTT. V gene TRBV9 combines with J gene TRBJ1-4; TRBD1 is a possible D gene (5 bases). The V gene lost 2 bases and the J gene lost 4 bases, with 12 bases spanning the gap. This CDR3 has 15 residues. Per the germline V gene, CDR1 is SGDLS and CDR2 is YYNGEE.

This clonotype appeared a few times. The CDR3 loop is CASSARTSGTYEQYF. For the CDR3, the DNA is TGTGCCAGCAGCGCTCGGACTAGCGGAACCTACGAGCAGTACTTC. The chain combines TRBV4-2 with TRBJ2-7; 10 bases map to TRBD2. The CDR3 is 15 residues long. The V and J ends lost 5 bases and 2 bases, in that order; junction bases with no gene match: 6. CDR1 is LGHNA and CDR2 is YNFKEQ in the germline V gene.

This clonotype was observed a handful of times. This chain links TRBV12-3 or TRBV12-4 with TRBJ2-3; D call uncertain. The CDR3 contains 12 residues. V was clipped by 6 bases and J by 2 bases, with 6 bases between them. CDR3 in amino acids: CASSIITDTQYF. CDR3 nucleotides: TGTGCCAGCAGCATAATCACAGATACGCAGTATTTT.

The genes are TRBV9 and TRBJ2-7; D uncertain. V lost 3 bases, J lost 7 bases, and 14 bases lay in between. The CDR3 is 13 amino acids. Germline V lookup: CDR1 SGDLS, CDR2 YYNGEE. CDR3 bases: TGTGCCAGCAGCGGGGGTTCCTACAATGAGCAGTACTTC. Translated: CASSGGSYNEQYF. Full variable domain (rest looked up from reference TRBV9 and TRBJ2-7): DSGVTQTPKHLITATGQRVTLRCSPRSGDLSVYWYQQSLDQGLQFLIQYYNGEERAKGNILERFSAQQFPDLHSELNLSSLELGDSALYFCASSGGSYNEQYFGPGTRLTVT.

In regard to this clonotype: A clone one base away is much larger, so this may be a read error. This chain uses TRBV5-1 with TRBJ2-7, with D unresolved. CDR3 length: 14 residues. Germline CDR1 SGHRS, CDR2 YFSETQ. V was clipped by 0 bases and J by 6 bases, with 13 bases between them. CDR3 nucleotide sequence: TGCGCCAGCAGCTTGGCCGGTCAGATGGGCGAGCAGTACTTC. It is translated as CASSLAGQMGEQYF.

The CDR3 nucleotides are TGTGCCAGCAGCCCGAGGGGGTTGAGTACTGAAGCTTTCTTT. This codes for CASSPRGLSTEAFF. The V gene is TRBV5-4, the J gene TRBJ1-1, with TRBD1 as a possible D gene (6 bases). This CDR3 has 14 amino acids. V lost 4 bases, J lost 5 bases, and 15 bases lay in between. Germline V gene sequence: CDR1 SGHNT, CDR2 YYREEE (reference sequence).

This clonotype was seen a handful of times. The chain employs TRBV5-1 and TRBJ2-1; tentatively, D is TRBD1 or TRBD2 (5 bases each). Germline assignment: CDR1 SGHRS and CDR2 YFSETQ. The length of the CDR3 is 15 residues. V lost 4 bases, J lost 0 bases, and 11 bases lay in between. The CDR3 nucleotides are TGCGCCAGCAGCGGACCAGGGAGCTCCTACAATGAGCAGTTCTTC. Translation gives CASSGPGSSYNEQFF.

CDR3 loop: CASSQRTGSIQPQHF. The DNA for the CDR3 is TGCGCCAGCAGCCAAAGGACAGGGTCGATTCAGCCCCAGCATTTT. This chain joins TRBV4-1 and TRBJ1-5, with 8 bases fitting TRBD1. V shed 2 bases and J 6 bases; nucleotides not matched to a gene: 6. Germline V gene sequence: CDR1 MGHRA, CDR2 YSYEKL. The CDR3 contains 15 residues.